This TCR beta chain was observed in a study of blood T cell repertoires in COVID-19. Study information: From T cells, B-cell-depleted T cells, or PBMCs came the material, which was cDNA or gDNA.

The CDR3 runs 13 residues. The germline V gene has CDR1 LGHNA and CDR2 YNFKEQ. The V and J ends lost 1 base and 5 bases respectively, with 8 bases between them. Some clones are missing from TCRdb's copy, which holds only in-frame ones; the method was immunoSEQ multiplex PCR. The data show 90,000 to 140,000 clones, around 86% seen once. The source of this sequence is a man aged 80 or over with acute or convalescent COVID-19. The sample taken for sequencing was peripheral blood. The chain joins TRBV4-2 to TRBJ1-2; D uncertain. The CDR3: CASSQVVLYGYTF. DNA of the CDR3: TGTGCCAGCAGCCAAGTGGTCCTATATGGCTACACCTTC.